The entry below gives a single TCR beta chain sequence along with its context. Using immunoSEQ multiplex PCR, the repertoire was profiled, and TCRdb retains in-frame clones only, with some absent. This table has 250,000 to 350,000 clones, around four fifths appearing once. This sample is drawn from a study of blood T cell repertoires in COVID-19. Trimming left V 3 bases short and J 4 bases short, with 11 bases between. CDR1 DFQATT and CDR2 SNEGSKA come from the germline V gene (reference sequence). The CDR3 extends over 13 amino acids. The receptor was isolated from a woman aged 45 to 65 with acute or convalescent COVID-19. The sequenced sample consisted of peripheral blood. J is TRBJ2-3 and V is TRBV20-1; maybe TRBD2 (5 bases). In DNA form, the CDR3 reads TGCAGTGCTAGTGGCCTAGCCCCAGATACGCAGTATTTT. It codes for CSASGLAPDTQYF.